Below, one T cell receptor (beta chain) is given with its context. This entry is derived from a study of OX40 agonist ivuxolimab in advanced cancers. V was trimmed by 1 base and J by 8 bases, leaving 25 bases between them. Per the germline V gene, CDR1 is LNHNV and CDR2 is YYDKDF (reference sequence). There are 18 residues in the CDR3. Sequencing used immunoSEQ multiplex PCR; TCRdb keeps in-frame clones, though not all of them. The sample carries roughly 79,000 clones, approximately 85% recorded once. The V gene is TRBV15, the J gene TRBJ2-3, with D perhaps assigned TRBD1 or TRBD2 (7 bases each). The source was CD4+ or CD8+ T cells sorted from blood, collected in a trial of the OX40 agonist ivuxolimab. This receptor was identified in an adult with an advanced solid tumor such as melanoma, head and neck, liver or kidney cancer. This CDR3 reads CATSRALTGQGGQGTQYF. CDR3 bases: TGTGCCACCAGCAGAGCCCTCACTGGGCAGGGGGGGCAGGGTACGCAGTATTTT.